A single sample gave rise to the 11 T cell receptor beta chains below, sequenced in a study of post-analysis software for immune sequencing data. Unique molecular identifiers featured in each of the TCR beta cDNA libraries. MiXCR, run by TCRdb on the PCR reads, gives a single entry per CDR3 protein. The table has about 540,000 distinct CDR3 sequences, 34% seen once. Study-wide results and limits: Elevated frequency relative to controls characterized a handful of TRBV segments in patients, TRBV5-6, TRBV5-1 and TRBV20-1 among them.

These receptors lack a known antigen. The sequenced material came from blood. These receptors all come from a girl aged 2-17 years with multiple sclerosis.

This clonotype was detected only a few times. The V call is TRBV6-2 or TRBV6-3, the J call TRBJ2-7, with a weak D call TRBD2 (6 bases). Germline V gives CDR1 MNHEY, CDR2 SVGEGT. The CDR3 is made up of 16 amino acids. The V end lost 10 bases, the J end lost 1 base, and 23 bases lay between the germline ends. In nucleotides, the CDR3 is TGTGCCACCGTAGATTCTGTGGGAGGATGGTCCTACGAGCAGTACTTC. Amino acids: CATVDSVGGWSYEQYF.

Turning to this clonotype: Since a much larger clone is just one base distant, this may be a read error. The CDR3, as DNA: TGTGCCAGCAGCTTAGGGTGGACGGATACAGATACGCAGTATTTT. This gives the protein CASSLGWTDTDTQYF. The chain joins TRBV7-9 to TRBJ2-3; D is undetermined. The CDR3 has 15 amino acids. CDR1 is SEHNR and CDR2 is FQNEAQ in the germline V gene (reference sequence). Trimming stripped 1 base from V and 3 bases from J, with 11 bases between. The complete variable domain, with remaining parts taken from reference TRBV7-9 and TRBJ2-3, reads DTGVSQNPRHKITKRGQNVTFRCDPISEHNRLYWYRQTLGQGPEFLTYFQNEAQLEKSRLLSDRFSAERPKGSFSTLEIQRTEQGDSAMYLCASSLGWTDTDTQYFGPGTRLTVL.

V is TRBV15 and J is TRBJ1-4; unclear D gene. This CDR3 region has 14 residues. The germline V gene encodes CDR1 LNHNV and CDR2 YYDKDF (reference sequence). The V and J ends lost 1 base and 9 bases respectively, with 12 bases between them. As DNA, the CDR3 is TGTGCCACCAGCAGAGTGGCAGGAGGACAAAAACTGTTTTTT. Its protein product is CATSRVAGGQKLFF.

This clonotype was observed a few times. The chain carries TRBV6-1 and TRBJ1-5; unclear D gene. The CDR3 runs to 13 residues. Germline lookup yields CDR1 MNHNS and CDR2 SASEGT. V lost 4 bases to trimming and J lost 1 base, with 5 bases between them. The CDR3: CASSGVSNQPQHF. The CDR3 DNA is TGTGCCAGCAGTGGGGTAAGCAATCAGCCCCAGCATTTT.

This clonotype was seen a handful of times. V gene TRBV20-1 combines with J gene TRBJ2-1; D possibly corresponds to TRBD2 (7 bases). The V end lost 4 bases, the J end lost 0 bases, and 19 bases lay between the germline ends. CDR1 DFQATT and CDR2 SNEGSKA come from the germline V gene (reference sequence). This CDR3 comprises 17 residues. The CDR3, as DNA: TGCAGTGCTACTATTGGGGGGGGGCGGAGCTCCTACAATGAGCAGTTCTTC. It codes for CSATIGGGRSSYNEQFF.

In its sample, this clonotype was seen many times. CDR3 sequence (DNA): TGCGCCAGCAGCCGGGGGACAGGGGGTTTTCGGGACGAGCAGTACTTC. This encodes CASSRGTGGFRDEQYF. The V gene is TRBV4-1, the J gene TRBJ2-7; 11 positions match TRBD1. Germline V gene lookup returns CDR1 MGHRA and CDR2 YSYEKL. This CDR3 is built from 16 residues. V dropped 4 bases and J dropped 5; count of bases not matched to a gene: 10.

Concerning this clonotype itself: This may be a read error, as it is one base from a much larger clone. The chain has TRBV4-1 and TRBJ2-7; maybe TRBD2 (6 bases). V dropped 0 bases and J dropped 4 bases, with 7 bases sitting between them. Germline V gene sequence: CDR1 MGHRA, CDR2 YSYEKL. The CDR3 length is 13 residues. This CDR3 reads CASSQETRYEQYF. DNA of the CDR3: TGCGCCAGCAGCCAAGAGACTAGATACGAGCAGTACTTC.

This clonotype was seen only a few times. The genes are TRBV6-6 and TRBJ2-7; no clear D gene. The V end lost 3 bases, the J end lost 3 bases, and 9 bases lay between the germline ends. Germline loops: CDR1 MNHNY, CDR2 SVGAGI (reference sequence). There are 13 residues in the CDR3. CDR3 region: CASSYNPGYEQYF. CDR3 sequence (DNA): TGTGCCAGCAGTTATAACCCCGGCTACGAGCAGTACTTC.

This chain connects TRBV21-1 to TRBJ2-7. TRBV21-1 is designated a pseudogene. The CDR3 length is 12 residues. The CDR3 region has the DNA TGTGCCAGCAGCAATGAGTCCTACGAGCAGTACTTC. It specifies CASSNESYEQYF.

The rearrangement uses TRBV5-1 and TRBJ1-6, with TRBD1 matching 11 bases. With 0 bases clipped from V and 9 bases from J, the junction kept 8 bases outside the gene matches. The CDR3 consists of 17 residues. CDR1 is SGHRS and CDR2 is YFSETQ in the germline V gene. The CDR3 DNA follows: TGCGCCAGCAGCTTGGCCGGACCCGGGACAGGGGGTTCACCCCTCCACTTT. This sequence encodes CASSLAGPGTGGSPLHF.

This clonotype was seen more than once but under ten times. This chain uses TRBV29-1 with TRBJ2-3, with D perhaps matching TRBD1 (5 bases). Germline CDR1 SQVTM, CDR2 ANQGSEA. Trimming took 5 bases from V and 4 from J, leaving 10 bases between them. This CDR3 has 12 residues. Here the CDR3 reads CSVRTTADTQYF. The CDR3 nucleotides are TGCAGCGTTCGAACGACAGCAGATACGCAGTATTTT.